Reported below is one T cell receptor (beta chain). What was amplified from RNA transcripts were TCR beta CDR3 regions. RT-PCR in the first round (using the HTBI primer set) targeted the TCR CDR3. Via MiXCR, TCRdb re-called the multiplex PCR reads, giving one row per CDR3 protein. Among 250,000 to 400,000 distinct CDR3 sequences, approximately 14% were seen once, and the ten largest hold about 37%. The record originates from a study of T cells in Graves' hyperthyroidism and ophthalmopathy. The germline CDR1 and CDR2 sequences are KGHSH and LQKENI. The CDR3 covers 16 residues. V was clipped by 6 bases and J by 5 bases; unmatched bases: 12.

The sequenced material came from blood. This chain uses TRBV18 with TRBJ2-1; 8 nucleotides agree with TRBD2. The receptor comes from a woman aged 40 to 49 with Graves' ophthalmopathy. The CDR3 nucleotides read TGTGCCAGCTCGCAACGGACTAGCCGGCGTAACAATGAGCAGTTCTTC. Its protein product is CASSQRTSRRNNEQFF.